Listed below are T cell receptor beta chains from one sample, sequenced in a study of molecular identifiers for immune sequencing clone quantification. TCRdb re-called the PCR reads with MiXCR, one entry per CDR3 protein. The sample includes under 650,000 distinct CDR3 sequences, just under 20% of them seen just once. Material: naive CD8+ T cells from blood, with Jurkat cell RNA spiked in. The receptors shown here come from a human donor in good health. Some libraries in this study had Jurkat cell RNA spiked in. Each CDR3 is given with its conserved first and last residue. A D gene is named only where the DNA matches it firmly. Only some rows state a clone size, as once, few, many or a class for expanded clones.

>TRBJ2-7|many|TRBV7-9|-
TGTGCCAGCAGCTTAGCGCTCGGAGGGGGCAACGAGCAGTACTTC
CASSLALGGGNEQYF
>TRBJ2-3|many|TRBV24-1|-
TGTGCCACCAGTGATTTGGTTGGGGAATCAGATACGCAGTATTTT
CATSDLVGESDTQYF
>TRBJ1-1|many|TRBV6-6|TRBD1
TGTGCCAGCAGTTATTCACAGGGGGCAGAAGCTTTCTTT
CASSYSQGAEAFF
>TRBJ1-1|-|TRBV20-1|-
TGCAGTGCTAGTTTGGGTCTTGAAGCTTTCTTT
CSASLGLEAFF
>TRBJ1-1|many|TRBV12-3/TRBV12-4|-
TGTGCCAGCAGTCCCCTGAGGTACACTGAAGCTTTCTTT
CASSPLRYTEAFF
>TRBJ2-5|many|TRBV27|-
TGTGCCAGCAGTTTTGACAGTTTGGAGACCCAGTACTTC
CASSFDSLETQYF
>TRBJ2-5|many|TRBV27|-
TGTGCCAGCAGTTTATGGGCGAACCAAGAGACCCAGTACTTC
CASSLWANQETQYF
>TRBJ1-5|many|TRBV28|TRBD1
TGTGCCAGCAGTTTACAGACAGGGGTCCAGCCCCAGCATTTT
CASSLQTGVQPQHF
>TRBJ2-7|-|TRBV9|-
TGTGCCAGCAGCCCTTCCGGGGCCGGGTCCTACGAGCAGTACTTC
CASSPSGAGSYEQYF
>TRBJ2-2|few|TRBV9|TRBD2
TGTGCCAGCAGCGTATTAGGGACTAGTATGATCGAGACCGGGGAGCTGTTTTTT
CASSVLGTSMIETGELFF
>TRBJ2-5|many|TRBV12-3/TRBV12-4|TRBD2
TGTGCCAGCAGTGTGACTAGCGGGGGCCCCGGAGGCGAGACCCAGTACTTC
CASSVTSGGPGGETQYF
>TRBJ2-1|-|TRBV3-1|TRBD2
TGTGCCAGCAGCTTACCGGGACTAGCGGCCAGGAATGAGCAGTTCTTC
CASSLPGLAARNEQFF
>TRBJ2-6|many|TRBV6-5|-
TGTGCCAGCAGTTACTCCCCTGTGGCCAACGTCCTGACTTTC
CASSYSPVANVLTF
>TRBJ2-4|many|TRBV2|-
TGTGCCAGCCTAGGCCTACGGGAGTCGTTTCAGTACTTC
CASLGLRESFQYF
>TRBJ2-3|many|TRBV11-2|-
TGTGCCAGCAGCCGAACCACGGGGAGCCTGAGAGACACAGATACGCAGTATTTT
CASSRTTGSLRDTDTQYF
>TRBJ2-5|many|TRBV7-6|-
TGTGCCAGCAGCTCCCCCCCGGGCAAGGGGATTTTCCAAGAGACCCAGTACTTC
CASSSPPGKGIFQETQYF
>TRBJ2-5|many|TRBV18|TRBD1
TGTGCCAGCTCACAATATAAGCGGGACAGGGAGGAGACCCAGTACTTC
CASSQYKRDREETQYF
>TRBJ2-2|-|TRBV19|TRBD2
TGTGCCAGTAGTCTGGGACTACTTAACACCGGGGAGCTGTTTTTT
CASSLGLLNTGELFF
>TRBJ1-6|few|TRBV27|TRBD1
TGTGCCAGCAGTCTTACCCGGGACAGGGCTTTTTCACCCCTCCACTTT
CASSLTRDRAFSPLHF
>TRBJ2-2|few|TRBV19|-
TGTGCCAGTAGTTTTGCAGGGGGGGGGAACACCGGGGAGCTGTTTTTT
CASSFAGGGNTGELFF
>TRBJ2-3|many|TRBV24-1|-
TGTGCCACCAGTGATGGGGGTCTCACAGATACGCAGTATTTT
CATSDGGLTDTQYF
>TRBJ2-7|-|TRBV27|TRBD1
TGTGCCAGCAGTTACGACAGGGCCGGCTACGAGCAGTACTTC
CASSYDRAGYEQYF
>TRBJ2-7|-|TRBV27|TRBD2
TGTGCCAGCAGTCCAGCTAGCGGCTCCTACGAGCAGTACTTC
CASSPASGSYEQYF
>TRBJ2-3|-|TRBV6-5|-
TGTGCCAGCAGTTACGGGGTCGGGGGATTGGGGAATACGCAGTATTTT
CASSYGVGGLGNTQYF
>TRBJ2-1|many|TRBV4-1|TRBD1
TGCGCCAGCAGCCAAGGTCTCGGCTTTGTTACGGACAGGGAGGACGACAATGAGCAGTTCTTC
CASSQGLGFVTDREDDNEQFF
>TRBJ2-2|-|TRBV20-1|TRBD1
TGCAGTGCTCCGTCGCGGACAGGGGGCCTGACCGGGGGGCTGTTTTTT
CSAPSRTGGLTGGLFF
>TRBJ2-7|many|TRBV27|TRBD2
TGTGCCAGCAGTTTGTCCGGGACTAGCTGGTACGAGCAGTACTTC
CASSLSGTSWYEQYF
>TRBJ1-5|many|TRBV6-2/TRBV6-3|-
TGTGCCAGCAGTTTACCGGACTATAGCAATCAGCCCCAGCATTTT
CASSLPDYSNQPQHF
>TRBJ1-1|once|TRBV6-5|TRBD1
TGTGCCAGCACCCTATATGGGCAGGGGGCGATGAACACTGAAGCTTTCTTT
CASTLYGQGAMNTEAFF
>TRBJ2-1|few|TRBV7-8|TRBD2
TGTGCCAGCAGCGTCACTAGCGGGGGGGCCAATGAGCAGTTCTTC
CASSVTSGGANEQFF
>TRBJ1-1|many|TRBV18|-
TGTGCCAGCTCACCACTCGGGTACACTGAAGCTTTCTTT
CASSPLGYTEAFF
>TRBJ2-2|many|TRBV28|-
TGTGCCAGCAGTTTTCTTGGGACGCTGGCGAACACCGGGGAGCTGTTTTTT
CASSFLGTLANTGELFF